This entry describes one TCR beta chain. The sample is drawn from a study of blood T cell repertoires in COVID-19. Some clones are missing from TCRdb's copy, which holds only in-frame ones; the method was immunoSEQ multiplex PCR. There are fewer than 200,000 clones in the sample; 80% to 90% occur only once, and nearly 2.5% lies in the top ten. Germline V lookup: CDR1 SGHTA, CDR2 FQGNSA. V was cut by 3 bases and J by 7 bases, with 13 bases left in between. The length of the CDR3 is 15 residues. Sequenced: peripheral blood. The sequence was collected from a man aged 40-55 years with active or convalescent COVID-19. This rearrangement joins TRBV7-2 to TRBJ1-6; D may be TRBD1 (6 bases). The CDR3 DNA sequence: TGTGCCAGCAGCTTCAGGACAGCCCGCAATTCACCCCTCCACTTT. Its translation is CASSFRTARNSPLHF.